This TCR beta chain was sequenced in a study of T-cell reconstitution after alpha-beta-depleted transplantation in children. This sample's TCRbeta library carried unique molecular identifier barcodes. From the PCR reads, TCRdb called clonotypes with MiXCR, one entry per CDR3 protein. The sample carries around 680,000 distinct CDR3 sequences, roughly 17% recorded once. Trimming pared 5 bases from V and 5 bases from J, leaving 20 bases between. This CDR3 region has 16 residues. Germline CDR1 and CDR2: MNHEY and SMNVEV (reference sequence). This receptor was obtained from a human donor who donated a stem cell graft to a child with acute myeloid leukemia. The chain carries TRBV27 and TRBJ2-3, with D tentatively TRBD1 (6 bases). The sample in question was PBMCs from the stem cell graft donor, obtained from the stem cell graft. CDR3 loop: CASSLSPTQGLDTQYF. The CDR3 coding sequence is TGTGCCAGCAGTCTAAGTCCTACACAGGGCCTAGATACGCAGTATTTT.